The T cell receptor (beta chain) under discussion was sequenced for a study of blood T cell repertoires in COVID-19. Study-wide context: Acute and convalescent COVID-19 specimens originated in the United States, Italy and Spain. T cells, B-cell-depleted T cells, or PBMCs provided the cDNA or gDNA that served as material.

Source study methods: Quantification of nucleated cells was approximated via reference gene primer amplification. Repertoires were generated with immunoSEQ multiplex PCR, while TCRdb's copy carries only in-frame clones and drops some. Clone size and the V and J calls come from that table; the DNA yielded D and trimming. The table records roughly 80,000 clones, over 75% of them present only once. Sequenced: peripheral blood. This clonotype was obtained from a man older than 75 with acute or convalescent COVID-19.

CDR3 region: CASSRDSNYGYTF. The CDR3 DNA reads TGTGCCAGCAGCCGGGACAGTAACTATGGCTACACCTTC. V gene TRBV2 combines with J gene TRBJ1-2; 7 bases line up with TRBD1. The CDR3 is 13 amino acids. After removal of 6 bases from V and 1 base from J, the junction contained 2 bases not matched to a gene. The germline V gene encodes CDR1 SNHLY and CDR2 FYNNEI.